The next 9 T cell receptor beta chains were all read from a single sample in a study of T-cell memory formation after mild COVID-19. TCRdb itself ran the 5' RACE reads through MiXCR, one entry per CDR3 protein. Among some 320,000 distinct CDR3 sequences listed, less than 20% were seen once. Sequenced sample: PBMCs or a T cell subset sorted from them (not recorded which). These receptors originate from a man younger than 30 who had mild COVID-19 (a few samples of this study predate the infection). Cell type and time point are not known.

The CDR3 spells CASSQETGPYEQYF. The CDR3 DNA reads as TGTGCCAGCTCACAAGAGACGGGACCCTACGAGCAGTACTTC. The chain combines TRBV18 with TRBJ2-7; perhaps D is TRBD1 or TRBD2 (5 bases each). Germline V gene data show CDR1 as KGHSH and CDR2 as LQKENI. V was clipped by 4 bases and J by 2 bases, with 12 bases between them. The CDR3 extends over 14 amino acids.

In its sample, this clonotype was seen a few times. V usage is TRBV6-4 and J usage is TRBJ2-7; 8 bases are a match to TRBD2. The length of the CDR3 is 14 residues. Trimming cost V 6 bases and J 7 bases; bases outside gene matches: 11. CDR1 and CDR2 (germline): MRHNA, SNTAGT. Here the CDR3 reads CASSLRLAPTEQYV. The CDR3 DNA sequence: TGTGCCAGCAGCCTCCGACTAGCGCCGACTGAGCAGTACGTC.

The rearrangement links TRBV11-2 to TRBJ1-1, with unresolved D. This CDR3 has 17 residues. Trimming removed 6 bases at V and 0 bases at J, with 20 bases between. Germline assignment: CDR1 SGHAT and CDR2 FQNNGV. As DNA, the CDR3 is TGTGCCAGCAGTTATCTCTCCATTCGGGCGTTGAACACTGAAGCTTTCTTT. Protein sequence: CASSYLSIRALNTEAFF.

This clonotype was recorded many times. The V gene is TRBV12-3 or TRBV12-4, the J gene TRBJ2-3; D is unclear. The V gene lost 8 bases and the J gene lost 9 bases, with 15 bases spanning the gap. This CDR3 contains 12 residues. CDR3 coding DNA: TGTGCCAGCGCGTTACAAGGGCACACGCAGTATTTT. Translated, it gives CASALQGHTQYF.

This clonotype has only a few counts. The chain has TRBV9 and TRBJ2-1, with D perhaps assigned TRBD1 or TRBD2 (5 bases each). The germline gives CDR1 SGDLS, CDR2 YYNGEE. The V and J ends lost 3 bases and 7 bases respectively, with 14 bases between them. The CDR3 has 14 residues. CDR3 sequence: CASSGRDPGNEQFF. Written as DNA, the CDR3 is TGTGCCAGCAGCGGCCGGGACCCCGGTAATGAGCAGTTCTTC.

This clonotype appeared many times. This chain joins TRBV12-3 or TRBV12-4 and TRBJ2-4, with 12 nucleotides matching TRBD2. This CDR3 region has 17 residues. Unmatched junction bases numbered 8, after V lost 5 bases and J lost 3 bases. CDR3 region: CASSTLAGGLGKNIQYF. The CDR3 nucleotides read TGTGCCAGCAGTACGCTAGCGGGGGGGCTTGGCAAAAACATTCAGTACTTC.

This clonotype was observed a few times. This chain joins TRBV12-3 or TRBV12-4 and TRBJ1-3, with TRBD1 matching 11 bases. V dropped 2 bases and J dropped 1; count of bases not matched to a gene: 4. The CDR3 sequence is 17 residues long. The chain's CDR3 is CASSLRTGGASGNTIYF. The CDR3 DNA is TGTGCCAGCAGTTTAAGGACAGGGGGCGCGTCTGGAAACACCATATATTTT.

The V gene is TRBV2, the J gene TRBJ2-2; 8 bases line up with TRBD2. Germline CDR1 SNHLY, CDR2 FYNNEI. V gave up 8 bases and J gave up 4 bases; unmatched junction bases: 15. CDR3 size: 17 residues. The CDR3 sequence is CASGEFPGLGGTGELFF. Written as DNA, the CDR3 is TGTGCCAGCGGCGAATTTCCGGGACTAGGGGGCACCGGGGAGCTGTTTTTT.

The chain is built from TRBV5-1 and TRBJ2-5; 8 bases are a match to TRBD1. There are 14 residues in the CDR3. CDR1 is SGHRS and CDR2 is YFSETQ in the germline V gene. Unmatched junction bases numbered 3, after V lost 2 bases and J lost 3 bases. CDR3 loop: CASSLQGVEETQYF. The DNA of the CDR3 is TGCGCCAGCAGCTTACAGGGGGTAGAAGAGACCCAGTACTTC.